This TCR beta chain was observed in a study of beta chain features in type 1 diabetes. Trimming took 0 bases from V and 2 from J, leaving 7 bases between them. The length of the CDR3 is 14 residues. From germline, CDR1 is SGHRS and CDR2 YFSETQ. The sequenced template was cDNA made from the entire isolated RNA. Sequencing used immunoSEQ multiplex PCR; TCRdb keeps in-frame clones, though not all of them. The sample records under 300,000 clones, approximately 16% being singletons. CD4+ naive, central memory, regulatory and stem cell-like memory subsets were isolated by sorting on CD45RO/CCR7/CD25/CD127/CD95/CD27. Study-level results: At VDJ recombination sites, type 1 diabetes patients had fewer insertions and more deleted nucleotides. There was a possibility that cDNA sequencing over-represented cells with high TCR expression. Shorter TCRB CDR3s, moderately but significantly so, marked every one of the four CD4+ subsets in Type 1 diabetes patients.

There are a few counts of this clone. Antigen: not known. What was sequenced was naive CD4+ T cells from blood. The receptor was isolated from a man younger than 40 with type 1 diabetes. The V call is TRBV5-1, the J call TRBJ2-3; D gene unclear. CDR3 nucleotide sequence: TGCGCCAGCAGCTTGGGGTTAGTCACAGATACGCAGTATTTT. It specifies CASSLGLVTDTQYF.